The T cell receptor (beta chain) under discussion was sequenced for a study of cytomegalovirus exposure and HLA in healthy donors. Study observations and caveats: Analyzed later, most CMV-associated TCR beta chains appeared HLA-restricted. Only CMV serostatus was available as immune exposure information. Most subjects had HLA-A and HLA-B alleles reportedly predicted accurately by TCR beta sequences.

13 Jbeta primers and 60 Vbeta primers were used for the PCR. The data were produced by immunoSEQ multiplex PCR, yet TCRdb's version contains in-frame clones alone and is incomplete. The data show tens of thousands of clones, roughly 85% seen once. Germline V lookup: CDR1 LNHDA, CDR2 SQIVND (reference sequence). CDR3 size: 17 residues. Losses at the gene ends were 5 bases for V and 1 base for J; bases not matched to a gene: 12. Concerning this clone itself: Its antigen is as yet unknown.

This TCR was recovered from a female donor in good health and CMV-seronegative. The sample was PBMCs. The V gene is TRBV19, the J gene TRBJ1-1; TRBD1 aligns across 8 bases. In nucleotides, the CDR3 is TGTGCCAGTAGTGCACAGGGGGATTTGGTCTGGAACACTGAAGCTTTCTTT. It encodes CASSAQGDLVWNTEAFF.